This T cell receptor (beta chain) was sequenced for a study of TIL therapy for anti-PD-1-resistant metastatic lung cancer. Study details: Tumor harvest preceded PD-1/PD-L1 blockade, followed by nivolumab treatment. By whole-exome sequencing, median non-synonymous tumor mutation burden was around 1.4 mutations per megabase.

The CDR3 has 15 amino acids. The germline CDR1 and CDR2 sequences are MDHEN and SYDVKM. Between the trimmed V and J ends, which lost 3 bases and 2 bases, there was a span of 11 bases. The immunoSEQ assay was v3. Clones were read by immunoSEQ multiplex PCR, and TCRdb kept only the in-frame ones, dropping some. This table has about 59,000 clones, roughly 70% appearing once. Time point: pre-treatment sample, taken before nivolumab and TIL therapy. Stage 4 NSCLC adults joined between late 2017 and 2020. The rearrangement uses TRBV28 and TRBJ1-3; D may be TRBD1 (5 bases). The sample here was blood, taken at baseline. This receptor was obtained from a person aged 25 to 80 with non-small cell lung cancer. The CDR3 loop is CASSLQGPPGNTIYF. The CDR3 DNA sequence: TGTGCCAGCAGTTTGCAGGGACCCCCTGGAAACACCATATATTTT.